The 30 T cell receptor beta chains presented below share a single source sample, sequenced in a study of neurological immune-mediated disorders. TCRdb ran MiXCR on the 5' RACE reads and lists one entry per CDR3 protein. Found here are about 49,000 distinct CDR3 sequences, 8% to 10% of them singletons; the top ten hold about 1.6%. Indicated time point: longitudinal time-point 1 (baseline). Material: PBMCs. The origin of the receptors is a woman between 40 and 55 years old in good health.

This clonotype was recorded many times. The chain recombines TRBV6-5 with TRBJ2-4, with D maybe TRBD1 (5 bases). CDR1 is MNHEY, CDR2 SVGAGI, per germline. V gave up 0 bases and J gave up 8 bases, with 11 bases separating them. CDR3 length equals 14 residues. The CDR3 DNA reads as TGTGCCAGCAGTTACTCGATAGGGGTGGACATTCAGTACTTC. Protein sequence: CASSYSIGVDIQYF.

There are many counts of this clonotype. This sequence joins TRBV12-3 or TRBV12-4 and TRBJ1-1; possibly TRBD1 for D (5 bases). The CDR3 spans 11 residues. The germline V and J ends were trimmed by 3 bases and 7 bases, with 6 bases remaining between them. The CDR3 is CASSFDSEAFF. The CDR3 DNA sequence: TGTGCCAGCAGTTTCGACAGTGAAGCTTTCTTT.

This clonotype has at least ten counts. This sequence joins TRBV5-1 and TRBJ1-1, with TRBD1 matching over 9 bases. The germline CDR1 and CDR2 sequences are SGHRS and YFSETQ. The CDR3 covers 14 residues. The J segment lost 8 bases and the V segment lost 4 bases, leaving 9 bases of the junction unmatched. The CDR3 bases are TGCGCCAGCAGCAGTACAGGGGGCTGGTTAGAAGCTTTCTTT. Amino acid sequence: CASSSTGGWLEAFF.

This clonotype has at least ten counts. CDR3 region: CASKLGQGRSMNTEAFF. The CDR3 DNA reads as TGCGCCAGCAAACTGGGACAGGGTCGGAGTATGAACACTGAAGCTTTCTTT. The genes are TRBV5-1 and TRBJ1-1; 9 bases agree with TRBD1. The J segment lost 0 bases and the V segment lost 6 bases, leaving 12 bases of the junction unmatched. The CDR3 consists of 17 residues. Germline values: CDR1 SGHRS, CDR2 YFSETQ.

The J gene is TRBJ2-1, the V gene TRBV6-2 or TRBV6-3; the match to TRBD2 covers 11 bases. CDR3 size: 14 residues. V lost 6 bases and J lost 7; bases outside the gene matches: 5. Germline V gene data show CDR1 as MNHEY and CDR2 as SVGEGT. The CDR3 protein is CASSSLAGENEQFF. The DNA for the CDR3 is TGTGCCAGCAGCTCACTAGCGGGAGAGAATGAGCAGTTCTTC.

Many counts were recorded for this clonotype. The CDR3 DNA reads as TGCGCCAGCAGCTTGCTGGGAGCCGAGCAGTACTTC. Translating gives CASSLLGAEQYF. The chain employs TRBV5-1 and TRBJ2-7; D is possibly TRBD2 (5 bases). With 1 base removed from V and 6 bases from J, the gap between germline ends came to 8 bases. Germline values: CDR1 SGHRS, CDR2 YFSETQ. The CDR3 totals 12 residues.

This clonotype came up many times. CDR3 DNA sequence: TGTGCCAGCAGCTTAGACGGACAGAACTCCTACGAGCAGTACTTC. As protein: CASSLDGQNSYEQYF. This chain uses TRBV7-8 with TRBJ2-7; possible D gene TRBD1, 6 bases. The CDR3 spans 15 residues. Trimming pared 1 base from V and 0 bases from J, leaving 10 bases between. Germline V gives CDR1 SGHVS, CDR2 FQNEAQ. The whole variable domain, filled in from reference TRBV7-8 and TRBJ2-7, reads GAGVSQSPRYKVAKRGQDVALRCDPISGHVSLFWYQQALGQGPEFLTYFQNEAQLDKSGLPSDRFFAERPEGSVSTLKIQRTQQEDSAVYLCASSLDGQNSYEQYFGPGTRLTVT.

This clonotype was observed a few times. The rearrangement uses TRBV19 and TRBJ1-2; D is unresolved. The CDR3 covers 12 residues. Germline-derived CDR1 and CDR2 are LNHDA and SQIVND (reference sequence). Trimming took 2 bases from V and 2 from J, leaving 3 bases between them. The CDR3 reads CASSISNYGYTF. DNA for the CDR3: TGTGCCAGTAGTATAAGCAACTATGGCTACACCTTC.

This clonotype has more than one count but fewer than ten. The chain combines TRBV2 with TRBJ2-1, with D possibly matching TRBD2 (6 bases). The CDR3 contains 17 residues. Germline lookup yields CDR1 SNHLY and CDR2 FYNNEI. V lost 0 bases and J 8 bases, leaving 20 bases between the germline ends. This CDR3 reads CASSEASGILGIDEQFF. The DNA of the CDR3 is TGTGCCAGCAGTGAAGCTAGCGGAATTCTCGGAATCGATGAGCAGTTCTTC.

There are many counts of this clonotype. This chain uses TRBV5-1 with TRBJ2-2; D not certain. V lost 0 bases to trimming and J lost 3 bases, with 12 bases between them. The V gene's germline CDR1 is SGHRS and CDR2 YFSETQ. The CDR3 totals 16 residues. The CDR3 sequence is CASSLVTAGDTGELFF. The CDR3 coding sequence is TGCGCCAGCAGCTTGGTAACAGCCGGTGACACCGGGGAGCTGTTTTTT.

This clonotype is labeled as medium-sized. CDR3 sequence: CASRGAGTQYF. CDR3 DNA sequence: TGTGCCAGCAGGGGAGCCGGGACCCAGTACTTC. J is TRBJ2-5 and V is TRBV2, with D possibly TRBD2 on 5 matching bases. The CDR3 loop spans 11 amino acids. Germline CDR1 reads SNHLY; CDR2 reads FYNNEI. Trimming removed 6 bases at V and 7 bases at J, with 9 bases between.

This clonotype came up many times. The chain uses TRBV5-6 and TRBJ2-5; 7 bases fit TRBD2. CDR1 and CDR2 from the germline V gene are SGHDT and YYEEEE. V trimming: 2 bases; J trimming: 6 bases; junction bases outside the gene matches: 7. This CDR3 spans 14 amino acids. The CDR3 DNA follows: TGTGCCAGCAGCTTCGGCGGGAGCGGGAAGACCCAGTACTTC. Translating it yields CASSFGGSGKTQYF.

This clonotype was seen repeatedly, ten times or more. V usage is TRBV18 and J usage is TRBJ1-6; possibly TRBD1 for D (6 bases). V was cut by 5 bases and J by 7 bases, with 12 bases left in between. Germline loops: CDR1 KGHSH, CDR2 LQKENI. The CDR3 loop spans 14 amino acids. CDR3 protein: CASSTSGTNSPLHF. CDR3 bases: TGTGCCAGCTCAACCTCCGGGACAAATTCACCCCTCCACTTT.

This clonotype occurred many times. The rearrangement joins TRBV6-2 or TRBV6-3 to TRBJ1-5; D may be TRBD1 (5 bases). V lost 7 bases, J lost 5 bases, and 18 bases lay in between. The CDR3 has 15 amino acids. CDR1 and CDR2 from the germline V gene are MNHEY and SVGEGT. The DNA for the CDR3 is TGTGCCAGCACCCCGGAGGGGAGAGAGGATCAGCCCCAGCATTTT. Protein sequence: CASTPEGREDQPQHF.

V gene TRBV7-3 combines with J gene TRBJ2-1; the match to TRBD2 covers 11 bases. The germline CDR1 and CDR2 sequences are SGHTA and FQGTGA. The V gene end was trimmed by 4 bases and the J gene end by 9 bases; junction bases not matched to a gene: 11. The CDR3 consists of 16 residues. The CDR3 sequence is CASSSAGLAGHGEQFF. CDR3 nucleotide sequence: TGTGCCAGCAGCTCCGCCGGACTAGCGGGTCACGGTGAGCAGTTCTTC.

The sample holds many counts of this clonotype. The chain has TRBV7-2 and TRBJ2-1; TRBD2 matches 8 bases. Germline CDR1 and CDR2: SGHTA and FQGNSA. The CDR3 consists of 15 residues. With 4 bases clipped from V and 0 bases from J, the junction kept 2 bases outside the gene matches. CDR3 region: CASSSSGRSYNEQFF. CDR3 nucleotides: TGTGCCAGCAGCTCTAGCGGGCGCTCCTACAATGAGCAGTTCTTC.

This clonotype has ten or more counts. CDR3 nucleotides: TGTGCCAGCAGCTTCCAGACAACCTCCGAGCAGTACTTC. It yields the protein CASSFQTTSEQYF. The rearrangement uses TRBV7-2 and TRBJ2-7, with D unresolved. This CDR3 comprises 13 residues. Trimming cost V 3 bases and J 6 bases, with 12 bases left between them. Germline V gene lookup returns CDR1 SGHTA and CDR2 FQGNSA.

This clonotype was counted at least ten times. The genes are TRBV5-1 and TRBJ2-1; weak D call: TRBD1 (6 bases). Trimming shortened V by 0 bases and J by 4 bases, and 11 bases separated the two germline ends. The CDR3 extends over 15 amino acids. In germline, CDR1 is SGHRS, CDR2 YFSETQ. The CDR3, as DNA: TGCGCCAGCAGCTTGGAACAGGGACATTACAATGAGCAGTTCTTC. Translation: CASSLEQGHYNEQFF.

This clonotype was detected ten times or more. V and J are TRBV5-1 and TRBJ2-1; 10 bases are a match to TRBD1. Germline assignment: CDR1 SGHRS and CDR2 YFSETQ. Trimming took 4 bases from V and 6 from J; bases not matched to a gene: 10. This CDR3 contains 16 residues. DNA for the CDR3: TGCGCCAGCAGCCCCCGGGGACAGGGGTTCGGCAATGAGCAGTTCTTC. Residues: CASSPRGQGFGNEQFF.

This clonotype was seen many times. The V call is TRBV6-2 or TRBV6-3, the J call TRBJ2-1; maybe TRBD2 (5 bases). CDR1 and CDR2 (germline): MNHEY, SVGEGT. The V gene lost 6 bases and the J gene lost 4 bases, with 19 bases spanning the gap. The CDR3 has 16 residues. Here the CDR3 reads CASRKMGFREYNEQFF. The CDR3 nucleotides read TGTGCCAGCAGGAAGATGGGGTTTCGGGAATACAATGAGCAGTTCTTC.

The rearrangement joins TRBV30 to TRBJ1-4, with 9 nucleotides matching TRBD1. This CDR3 is 13 amino acids long. Germline lookup yields CDR1 GTSNPN and CDR2 SVGIG (reference sequence). V was clipped by 3 bases and J by 7 bases; unmatched bases: 3. The DNA of the CDR3 is TGTGCCTGGAGGTGGACAGGGGCTGAAAAACTGTTTTTT. Encoded protein: CAWRWTGAEKLFF.

The rearrangement links TRBV18 to TRBJ1-3; perhaps TRBD1 as D (5 bases). CDR1 is KGHSH, CDR2 LQKENI, per germline. CDR3 length: 16 amino acids. V shed 6 bases and J shed 0 bases, with 15 bases lying between them. In DNA, the CDR3 is TGTGCCAGCTCTGGGGCTGTGAAGCACTCTGGAAACACCATATATTTT. Protein: CASSGAVKHSGNTIYF.

This clonotype was observed many times. The rearrangement links TRBV12-3 or TRBV12-4 to TRBJ1-2; D is unresolved. V dropped 6 bases and J dropped 4 bases, with 9 bases sitting between them. The CDR3 spans 12 residues. CDR3 protein: CASSAPFYGYTF. CDR3 DNA: TGTGCCAGCAGCGCGCCCTTCTATGGCTACACCTTC.

This clonotype was seen at least ten times. J is TRBJ2-1 and V is TRBV29-1; 11 bases line up with TRBD2. Germline assignment: CDR1 SQVTM and CDR2 ANQGSEA. V shed 7 bases, J shed 8 bases, and the junction held 10 bases outside the gene matches. The CDR3 has 14 amino acids. The CDR3 loop is CSARLAGRVYEQFF. CDR3 DNA sequence: TGCAGCGCCAGACTAGCGGGAAGGGTCTATGAGCAGTTCTTC.

As for this clonotype: Mismatch with germline at one junction end may stem from a read error. The chain links TRBV5-5 to TRBJ2-1; D gene unclear. The germline V gene encodes CDR1 SGHKS and CDR2 YYEKEE (reference sequence). This CDR3 is 15 amino acids long. The CDR3 coding sequence is TGTGCCAGCAGCTTGGAAGTAAACTCCTATAATGATCAGTTCTTC. It is translated as CASSLEVNSYNDQFF. The full variable domain, completed using reference TRBV5-5 and TRBJ2-1, is DAGVTQSPTHLIKTRGQQVTLRCSPISGHKSVSWYQQVLGQGPQFIFQYYEKEERGRGNFPDRFSARQFPNYSSELNVNALLLGDSALYLCASSLEVNSYNDQFFGPGTRLTVL.

The sample holds many counts of this clonotype. This chain uses TRBV6-6 with TRBJ2-1, with TRBD1 as a possible D gene (5 bases). Per the germline V gene, CDR1 is MNHNY and CDR2 is SVGAGI (reference sequence). V lost 7 bases to trimming and J lost 6 bases, with 19 bases between them. The CDR3 covers 15 residues. CDR3 residues: CASIYAGPLSNEQFF. In nucleotides, the CDR3 is TGTGCCAGCATATACGCAGGGCCCCTCAGCAATGAGCAGTTCTTC.

In its sample, this clonotype was seen many times. The gene calls are TRBV4-1 and TRBJ1-3; D is undetermined. This CDR3 is 21 amino acids long. Trimming stripped 4 bases from V and 0 bases from J, with 28 bases between. The germline V gene encodes CDR1 MGHRA and CDR2 YSYEKL. CDR3 region: CASSPRIQGIGLRNSGNTIYF. The CDR3 nucleotides are TGCGCCAGCAGCCCACGAATCCAAGGAATTGGACTGCGAAACTCTGGAAACACCATATATTTT.

This clonotype was seen ten or more times. The chain carries TRBV6-6 and TRBJ2-7; 8 bases match TRBD1. Germline CDR1 and CDR2: MNHNY and SVGAGI (reference sequence). This CDR3 region has 15 residues. V shed 0 bases and J 2 bases; nucleotides not matched to a gene: 3. The CDR3 spells CASSYSGQVPYEQYF. The CDR3 bases are TGTGCCAGCAGTTACTCGGGACAGGTACCCTACGAGCAGTACTTC.

As regards this clonotype: A clone one base away is much larger, so this may be a read error. The chain is built from TRBV30 and TRBJ1-2; D gene unclear. CDR1 is GTSNPN and CDR2 is SVGIG in the germline V gene (reference sequence). The CDR3 is 11 amino acids. The CDR3 sequence is CAWSLGNGYSF. The CDR3 DNA follows: TGTGCCTGGAGCCTGGGTAATGGCTACTCCTTC.

The genes are TRBV2 and TRBJ1-3; possible D gene TRBD1, 6 bases. The CDR3 is 15 amino acids. CDR1 is SNHLY, CDR2 FYNNEI, per germline. The V gene lost 4 bases and the J gene lost 0 bases, with 10 bases spanning the gap. The CDR3 DNA follows: TGTGCCAGCAGTGTCGTCAGGGGCTCTGGAAACACCATATATTTT. Translated, it gives CASSVVRGSGNTIYF.